What follows is one T cell receptor beta chain and its context. The sample is drawn from a study of CD8+ T cells in alopecia areata. Both peripheral blood and punch biopsies of lesional scalp skin were obtained from patients who had alopecia areata. The germline V and J ends were trimmed by 2 bases and 8 bases, with 12 bases remaining between them. Germline CDR1 reads GTSNPN; CDR2 reads SVGIG (reference sequence). CDR3 length equals 13 residues. In each case, RNA was isolated and then reverse transcribed into cDNA as the sequencing template. Sequencing was performed with immunoSEQ multiplex PCR; in TCRdb, only in-frame clones are kept and a portion is missing. The sample records some 5,500 clones, roughly 63% being singletons.

Sequenced here: skin, sampled at week 0. The V gene is TRBV30, the J gene TRBJ1-4; D is ambiguous. This sequence was found in a human donor with alopecia areata. CDR3 protein: CAWSRRLGEKLFF. The CDR3, as DNA: TGTGCCTGGAGTCGGCGCCTAGGGGAAAAACTGTTTTTT.